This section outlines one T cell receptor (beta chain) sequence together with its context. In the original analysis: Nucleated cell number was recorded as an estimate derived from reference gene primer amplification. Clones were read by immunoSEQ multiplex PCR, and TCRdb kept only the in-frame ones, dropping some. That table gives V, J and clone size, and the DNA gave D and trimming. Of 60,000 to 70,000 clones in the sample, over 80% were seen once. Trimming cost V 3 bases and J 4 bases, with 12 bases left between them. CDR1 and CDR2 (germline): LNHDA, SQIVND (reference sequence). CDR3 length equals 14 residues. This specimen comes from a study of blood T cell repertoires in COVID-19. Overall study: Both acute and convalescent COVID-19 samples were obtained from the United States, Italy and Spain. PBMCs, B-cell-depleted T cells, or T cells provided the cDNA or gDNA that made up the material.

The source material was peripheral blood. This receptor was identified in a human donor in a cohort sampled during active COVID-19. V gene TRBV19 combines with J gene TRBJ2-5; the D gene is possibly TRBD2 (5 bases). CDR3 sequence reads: CASSIAGISETQYF. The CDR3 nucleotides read TGTGCCAGTAGTATCGCGGGCATTTCAGAGACCCAGTACTTC.